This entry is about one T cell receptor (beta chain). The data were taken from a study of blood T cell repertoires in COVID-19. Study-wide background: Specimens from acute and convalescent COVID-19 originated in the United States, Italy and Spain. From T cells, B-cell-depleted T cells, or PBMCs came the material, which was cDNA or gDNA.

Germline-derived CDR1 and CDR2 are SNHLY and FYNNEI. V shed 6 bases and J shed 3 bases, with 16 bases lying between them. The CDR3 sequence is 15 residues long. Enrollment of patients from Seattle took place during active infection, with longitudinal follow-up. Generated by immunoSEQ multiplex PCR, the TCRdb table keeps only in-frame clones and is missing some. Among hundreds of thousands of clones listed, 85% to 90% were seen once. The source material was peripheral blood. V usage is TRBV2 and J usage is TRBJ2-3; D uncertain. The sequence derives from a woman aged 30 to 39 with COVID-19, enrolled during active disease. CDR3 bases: TGTGCCAGCAGCGACGATGGATGGGCGACAGATACGCAGTATTTT. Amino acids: CASSDDGWATDTQYF.